The clone carrying this TCR beta chain was counted only a few times. Its target is not known. This specimen belongs to a study of identical twins. Each CDR3 protein is one row after TCRdb ran MiXCR on the 5' RACE reads. The sample has fewer than 550,000 distinct CDR3 sequences, roughly 15% seen once; the top ten hold more than 0.4%. Everyone who donated was a healthy Caucasian. Broader study findings: Cross-sectional statistical analysis, not tracking of the same donors, underpinned the conclusions.

The same specimen was also included in a second study, on yellow fever vaccine responses in identical twins.

This TCR was recovered from a woman under 30 in good health. The material sequenced was CD4+ T cells sorted from blood.

CDR3 DNA: TGTGCCAGCGCACCCCGAGATAAAGAGACCCAGTACTTC. Protein product: CASAPRDKETQYF. The genes are TRBV27 and TRBJ2-5; D call uncertain. V gave up 8 bases and J gave up 3 bases, with 13 bases separating them. Germline V gene sequence: CDR1 MNHEY, CDR2 SMNVEV (reference sequence). The CDR3 runs to 13 residues.